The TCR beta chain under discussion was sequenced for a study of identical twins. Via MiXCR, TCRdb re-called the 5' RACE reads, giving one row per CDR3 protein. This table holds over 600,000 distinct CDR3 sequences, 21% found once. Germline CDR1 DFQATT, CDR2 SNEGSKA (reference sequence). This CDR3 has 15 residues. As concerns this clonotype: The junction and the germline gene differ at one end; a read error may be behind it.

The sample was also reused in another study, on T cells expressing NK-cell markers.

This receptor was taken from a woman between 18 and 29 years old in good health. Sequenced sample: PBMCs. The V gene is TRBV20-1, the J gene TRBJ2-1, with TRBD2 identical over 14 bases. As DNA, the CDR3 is TGCATTGCTAGAAAGGGACTAGCGGGAGTCAGGGAGCAGTTCTTC. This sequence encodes CIARKGLAGVREQFF.